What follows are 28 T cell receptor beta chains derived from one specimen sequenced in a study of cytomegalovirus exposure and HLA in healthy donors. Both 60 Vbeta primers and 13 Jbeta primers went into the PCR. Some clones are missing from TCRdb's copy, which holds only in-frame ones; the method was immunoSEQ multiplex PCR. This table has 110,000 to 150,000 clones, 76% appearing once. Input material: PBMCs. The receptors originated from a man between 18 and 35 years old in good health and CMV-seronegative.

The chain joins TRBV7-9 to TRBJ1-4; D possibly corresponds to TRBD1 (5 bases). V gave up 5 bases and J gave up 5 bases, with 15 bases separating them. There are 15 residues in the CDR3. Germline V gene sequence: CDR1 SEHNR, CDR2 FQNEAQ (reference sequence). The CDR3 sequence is CASSGRDLGNEKLFF. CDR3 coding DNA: TGTGCCAGCAGCGGCCGGGACTTGGGGAATGAAAAACTGTTTTTT. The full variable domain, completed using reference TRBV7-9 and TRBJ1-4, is DTGVSQNPRHKITKRGQNVTFRCDPISEHNRLYWYRQTLGQGPEFLTYFQNEAQLEKSRLLSDRFSAERPKGSFSTLEIQRTEQGDSAMYLCASSGRDLGNEKLFFGSGTQLSVL.

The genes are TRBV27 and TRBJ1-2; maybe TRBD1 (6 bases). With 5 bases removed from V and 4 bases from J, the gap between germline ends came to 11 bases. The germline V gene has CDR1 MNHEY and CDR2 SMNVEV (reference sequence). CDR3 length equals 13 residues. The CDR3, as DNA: TGTGCCAGCAGTCGCCAGGGGCCCTATGGCTACACCTTC. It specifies CASSRQGPYGYTF.

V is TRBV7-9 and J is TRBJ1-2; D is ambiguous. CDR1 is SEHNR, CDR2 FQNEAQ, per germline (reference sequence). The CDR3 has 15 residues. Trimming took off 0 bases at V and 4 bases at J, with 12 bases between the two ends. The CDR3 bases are TGTGCCAGCAGCTTAGCTAGCACCCCGGGCTATGGCTACACCTTC. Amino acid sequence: CASSLASTPGYGYTF.

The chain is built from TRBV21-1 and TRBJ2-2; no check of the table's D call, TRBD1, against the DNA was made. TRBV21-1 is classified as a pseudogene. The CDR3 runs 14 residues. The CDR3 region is CASSKPANTGELFF. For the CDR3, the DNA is TGTGCCAGCAGCAAACCAGCGAACACCGGGGAGCTGTTTTTT.

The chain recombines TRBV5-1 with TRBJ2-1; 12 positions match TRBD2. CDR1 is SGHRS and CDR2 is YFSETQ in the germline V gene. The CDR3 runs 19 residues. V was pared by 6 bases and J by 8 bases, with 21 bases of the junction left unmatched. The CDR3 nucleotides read TGCGCCAGCAAACCAGGCCAGCTAGCGGGAGGGCCGGAGGGCCATGAGCAGTTCTTC. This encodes CASKPGQLAGGPEGHEQFF.

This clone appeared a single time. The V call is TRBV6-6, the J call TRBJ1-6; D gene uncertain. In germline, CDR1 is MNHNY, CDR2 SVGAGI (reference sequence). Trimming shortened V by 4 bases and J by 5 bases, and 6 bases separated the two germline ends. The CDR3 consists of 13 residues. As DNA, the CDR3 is TGTGCCAGCAGTTCTACTGATAATTCACCCCTCCACTTT. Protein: CASSSTDNSPLHF.

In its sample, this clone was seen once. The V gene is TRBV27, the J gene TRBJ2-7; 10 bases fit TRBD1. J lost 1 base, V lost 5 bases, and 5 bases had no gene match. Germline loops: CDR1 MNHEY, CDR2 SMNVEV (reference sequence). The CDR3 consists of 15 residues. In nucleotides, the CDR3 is TGTGCCAGCAGTCGTTGGACAGGGGGATCCTACGAGCAGTACTTC. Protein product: CASSRWTGGSYEQYF.

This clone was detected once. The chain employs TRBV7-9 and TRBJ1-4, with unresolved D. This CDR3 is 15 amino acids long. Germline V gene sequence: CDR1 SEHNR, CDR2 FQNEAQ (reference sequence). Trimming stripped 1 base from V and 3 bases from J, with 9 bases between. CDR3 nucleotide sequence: TGTGCCAGCAGCTTAGGCCAAGCGGCTAATGAAAAACTGTTTTTT. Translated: CASSLGQAANEKLFF. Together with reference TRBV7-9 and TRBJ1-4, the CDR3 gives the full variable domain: DTGVSQNPRHKITKRGQNVTFRCDPISEHNRLYWYRQTLGQGPEFLTYFQNEAQLEKSRLLSDRFSAERPKGSFSTLEIQRTEQGDSAMYLCASSLGQAANEKLFFGSGTQLSVL.

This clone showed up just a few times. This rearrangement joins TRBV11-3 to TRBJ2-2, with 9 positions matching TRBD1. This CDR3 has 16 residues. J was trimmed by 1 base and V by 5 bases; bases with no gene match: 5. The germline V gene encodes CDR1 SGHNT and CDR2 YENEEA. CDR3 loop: CASSDRQGGNTGELFF. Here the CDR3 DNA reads TGTGCCAGCAGCGACCGACAGGGGGGGAACACCGGGGAGCTGTTTTTT. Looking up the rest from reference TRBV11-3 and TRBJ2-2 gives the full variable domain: EAGVVQSPRYKIIEKKQPVAFWCNPISGHNTLYWYLQNLGQGPELLIRYENEEAVDDSQLPKDRFSAERLKGVDSTLKIQPAELGDSAVYLCASSDRQGGNTGELFFGEGSRLTVL.

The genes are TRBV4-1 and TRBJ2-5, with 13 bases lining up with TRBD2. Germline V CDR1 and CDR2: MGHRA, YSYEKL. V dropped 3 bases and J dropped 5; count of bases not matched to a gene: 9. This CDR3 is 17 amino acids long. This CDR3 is CASSQDRTSGSSETQYF. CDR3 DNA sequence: TGCGCCAGCAGCCAGGATCGGACTAGCGGGAGTTCGGAGACCCAGTACTTC.

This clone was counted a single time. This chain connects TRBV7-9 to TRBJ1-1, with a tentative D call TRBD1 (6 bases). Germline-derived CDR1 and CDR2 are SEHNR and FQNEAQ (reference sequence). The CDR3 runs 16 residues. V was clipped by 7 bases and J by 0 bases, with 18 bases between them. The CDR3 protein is CASIPPTGVMNTEAFF. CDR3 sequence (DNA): TGTGCCAGCATCCCTCCGACAGGAGTGATGAACACTGAAGCTTTCTTT.

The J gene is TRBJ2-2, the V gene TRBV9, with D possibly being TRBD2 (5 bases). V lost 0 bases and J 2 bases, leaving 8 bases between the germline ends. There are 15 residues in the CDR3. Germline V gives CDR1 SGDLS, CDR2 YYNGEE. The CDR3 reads CASSVVEGNTGELFF. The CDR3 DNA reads TGTGCCAGCAGCGTAGTAGAGGGAAACACCGGGGAGCTGTTTTTT.

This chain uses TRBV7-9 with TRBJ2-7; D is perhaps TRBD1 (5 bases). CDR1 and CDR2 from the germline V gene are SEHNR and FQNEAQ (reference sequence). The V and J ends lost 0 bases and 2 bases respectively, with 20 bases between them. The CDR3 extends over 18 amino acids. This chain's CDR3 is CASSLATVGRVGAYEQYF. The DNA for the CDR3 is TGTGCCAGCAGCTTAGCGACGGTGGGCAGGGTAGGGGCCTACGAGCAGTACTTC.

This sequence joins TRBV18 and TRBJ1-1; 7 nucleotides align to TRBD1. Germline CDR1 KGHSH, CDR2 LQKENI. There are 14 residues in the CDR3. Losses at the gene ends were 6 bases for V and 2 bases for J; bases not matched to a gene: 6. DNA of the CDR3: TGTGCCAGCTCTCCCGGGACAGCTAACACTGAAGCTTTCTTT. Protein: CASSPGTANTEAFF.

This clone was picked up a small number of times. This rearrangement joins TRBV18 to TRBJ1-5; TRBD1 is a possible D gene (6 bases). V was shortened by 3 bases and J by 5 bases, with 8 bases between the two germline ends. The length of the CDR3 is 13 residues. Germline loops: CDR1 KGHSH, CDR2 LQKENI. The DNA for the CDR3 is TGTGCCAGCTCACCGGACAGAGATCAGCCCCAGCATTTT. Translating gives CASSPDRDQPQHF. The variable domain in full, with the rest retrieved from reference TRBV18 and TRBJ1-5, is NAGVMQNPRHLVRRRGQEARLRCSPMKGHSHVYWYRQLPEEGLKFMVYLQKENIIDESGMPKERFSAEFPKEGPSILRIQQVVRGDSAAYFCASSPDRDQPQHFGDGTRLSIL.

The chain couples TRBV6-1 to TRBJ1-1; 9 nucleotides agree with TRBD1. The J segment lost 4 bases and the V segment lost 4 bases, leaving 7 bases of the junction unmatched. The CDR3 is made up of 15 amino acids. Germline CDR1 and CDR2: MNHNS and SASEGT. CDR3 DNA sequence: TGTGCCAGCAGTGCCTCCGGGACAGGGCGCACTGAAGCTTTCTTT. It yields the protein CASSASGTGRTEAFF.

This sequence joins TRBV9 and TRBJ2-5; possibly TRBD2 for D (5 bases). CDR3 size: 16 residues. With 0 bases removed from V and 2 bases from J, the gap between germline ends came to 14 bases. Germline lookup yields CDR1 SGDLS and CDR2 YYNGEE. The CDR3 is CASSVAIGRTQETQYF. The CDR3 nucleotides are TGTGCCAGCAGCGTAGCTATCGGAAGGACTCAAGAGACCCAGTACTTC.

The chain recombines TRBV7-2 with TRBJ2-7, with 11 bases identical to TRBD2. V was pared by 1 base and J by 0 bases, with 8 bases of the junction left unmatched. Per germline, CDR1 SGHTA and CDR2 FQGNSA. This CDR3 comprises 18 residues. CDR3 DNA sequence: TGTGCCAGCAGCTTAGTATCCCGGACTAGCGGGTCCTCCTACGAGCAGTACTTC. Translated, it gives CASSLVSRTSGSSYEQYF.

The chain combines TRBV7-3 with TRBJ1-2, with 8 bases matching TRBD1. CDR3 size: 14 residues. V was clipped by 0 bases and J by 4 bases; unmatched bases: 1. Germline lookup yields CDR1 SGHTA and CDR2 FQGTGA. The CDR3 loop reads CASSLTGTGYGYTF. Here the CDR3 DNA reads TGTGCCAGCAGCTTAACAGGGACAGGCTATGGCTACACCTTC.

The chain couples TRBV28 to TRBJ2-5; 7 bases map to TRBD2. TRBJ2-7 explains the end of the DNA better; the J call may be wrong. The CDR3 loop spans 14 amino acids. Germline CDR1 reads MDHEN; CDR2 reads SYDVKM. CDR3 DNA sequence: TGTGCCAGCATACCCGCAGGGAGGGCCTACGAGCAGTACTTC. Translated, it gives CASIPAGRAYEQYF.

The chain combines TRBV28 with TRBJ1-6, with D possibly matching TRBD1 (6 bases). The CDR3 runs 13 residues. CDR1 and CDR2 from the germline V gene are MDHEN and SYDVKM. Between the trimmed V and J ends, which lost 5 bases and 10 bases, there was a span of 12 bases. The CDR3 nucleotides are TGTGCCAGCAGTAACAACAGGGACTCACCCCTCCACTTT. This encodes CASSNNRDSPLHF.

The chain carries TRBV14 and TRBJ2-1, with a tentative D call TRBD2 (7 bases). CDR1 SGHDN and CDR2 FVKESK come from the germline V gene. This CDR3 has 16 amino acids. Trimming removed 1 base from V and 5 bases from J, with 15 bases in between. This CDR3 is CASSQGRGAYHNEQFF. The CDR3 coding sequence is TGTGCCAGCAGCCAAGGCCGGGGGGCCTACCACAATGAGCAGTTCTTC.

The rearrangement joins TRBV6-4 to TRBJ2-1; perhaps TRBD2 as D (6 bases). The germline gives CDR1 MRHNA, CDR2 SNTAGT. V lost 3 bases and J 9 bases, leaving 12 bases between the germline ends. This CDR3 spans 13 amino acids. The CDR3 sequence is CASSETSYGEQFF. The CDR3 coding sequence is TGTGCCAGCAGTGAAACTAGCTATGGTGAGCAGTTCTTC.

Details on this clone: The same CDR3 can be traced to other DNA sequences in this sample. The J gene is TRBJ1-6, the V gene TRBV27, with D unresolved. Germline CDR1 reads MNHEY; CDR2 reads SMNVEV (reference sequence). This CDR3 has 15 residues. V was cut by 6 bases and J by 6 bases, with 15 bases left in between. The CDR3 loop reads CASSLTGASNSPLHF. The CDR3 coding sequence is TGTGCCAGCAGCCTAACGGGAGCTAGTAATTCACCCCTCCACTTT.

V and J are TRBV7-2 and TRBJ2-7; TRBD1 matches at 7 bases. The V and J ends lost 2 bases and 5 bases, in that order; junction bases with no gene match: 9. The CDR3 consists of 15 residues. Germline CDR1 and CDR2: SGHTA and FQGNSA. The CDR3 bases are TGTGCCAGCAGCTTAAGGAGGACAGGTGGCGACGAGCAGTACTTC. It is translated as CASSLRRTGGDEQYF. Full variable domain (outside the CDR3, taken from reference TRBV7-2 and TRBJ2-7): GAGVSQSPSNKVTEKGKDVELRCDPISGHTALYWYRQSLGQGLEFLIYFQGNSAPDKSGLPSDRFSAERTGGSVSTLTIQRTQQEDSAVYLCASSLRRTGGDEQYFGPGTRLTVT.

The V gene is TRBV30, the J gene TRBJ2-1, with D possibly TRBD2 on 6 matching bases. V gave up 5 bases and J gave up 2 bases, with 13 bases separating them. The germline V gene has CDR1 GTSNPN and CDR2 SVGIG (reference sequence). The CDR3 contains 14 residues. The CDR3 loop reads CAWGGRFAYNEQFF. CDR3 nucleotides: TGTGCCTGGGGGGGGAGGTTCGCCTACAATGAGCAGTTCTTC.

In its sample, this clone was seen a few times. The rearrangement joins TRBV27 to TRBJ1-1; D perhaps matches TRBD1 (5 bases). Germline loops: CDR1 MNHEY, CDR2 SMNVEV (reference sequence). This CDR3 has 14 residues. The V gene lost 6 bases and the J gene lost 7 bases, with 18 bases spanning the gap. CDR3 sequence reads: CASRGLGGVDEAFF. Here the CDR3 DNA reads TGTGCCAGCAGAGGATTGGGGGGTGTAGATGAAGCTTTCTTT.

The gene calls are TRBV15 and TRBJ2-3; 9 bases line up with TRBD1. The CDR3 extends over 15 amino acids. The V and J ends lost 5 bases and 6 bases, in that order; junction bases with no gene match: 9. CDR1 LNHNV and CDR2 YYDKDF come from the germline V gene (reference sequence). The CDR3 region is CATSGGGQGSDTQYF. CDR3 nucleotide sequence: TGTGCCACCAGCGGCGGGGGACAGGGAAGCGATACGCAGTATTTT. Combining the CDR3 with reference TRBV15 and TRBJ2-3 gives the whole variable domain DAMVIQNPRYQVTQFGKPVTLSCSQTLNHNVMYWYQQKSSQAPKLLFHYYDKDFNNEADTPDNFQSRRPNTSFCFLDIRSPGLGDTAMYLCATSGGGQGSDTQYFGPGTRLTVL.